This TCR beta chain was observed in a study of human thymus T cells. The thymus was resected at corrective cardiac surgery. TCRdb keeps only in-frame clones here, not all; method: immunoSEQ multiplex PCR. The sample holds under 150,000 clones, around 94% seen once. This clone was found once. This CDR3 contains 17 residues. CDR1 MDHEN and CDR2 SYDVKM come from the germline V gene. V gave up 5 bases and J gave up 5 bases; unmatched junction bases: 13. The rearrangement joins TRBV28 to TRBJ1-4, with TRBD1 matching over 8 bases. Sequencing used thymus tissue. This receptor was taken from a boy younger than two with a congenital heart defect but otherwise immunologically healthy. The CDR3 sequence is CASSPVLLDRENEKLFF. The CDR3, as DNA: TGTGCCAGCAGTCCCGTCCTCTTGGACAGGGAGAATGAAAAACTGTTTTTT.